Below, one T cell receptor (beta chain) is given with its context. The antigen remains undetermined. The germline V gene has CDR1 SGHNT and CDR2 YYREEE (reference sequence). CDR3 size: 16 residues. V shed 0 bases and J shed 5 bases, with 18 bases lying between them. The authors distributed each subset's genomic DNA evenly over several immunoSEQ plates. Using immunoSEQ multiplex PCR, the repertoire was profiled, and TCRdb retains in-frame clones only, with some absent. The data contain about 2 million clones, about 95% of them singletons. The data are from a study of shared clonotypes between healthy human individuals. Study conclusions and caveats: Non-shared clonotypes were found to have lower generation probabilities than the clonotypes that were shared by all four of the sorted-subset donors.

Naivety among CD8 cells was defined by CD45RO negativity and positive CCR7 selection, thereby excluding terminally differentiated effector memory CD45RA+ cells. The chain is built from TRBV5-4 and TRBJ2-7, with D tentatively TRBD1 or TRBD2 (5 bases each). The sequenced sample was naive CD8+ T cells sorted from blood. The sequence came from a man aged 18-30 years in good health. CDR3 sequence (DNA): TGTGCCAGCAGCTTGGGAGGGACCGGGGATGGCGACGAGCAGTACTTC. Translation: CASSLGGTGDGDEQYF.